The present entry profiles one T cell receptor (beta chain) with its context. These data come from a study of T cells in Graves' hyperthyroidism and ophthalmopathy. Germline assignment: CDR1 MNHNS and CDR2 SASEGT. The V end was cut by 5 bases, the J end by 6 bases, with 13 bases between. This CDR3 contains 13 residues. Template material for amplifying TCR beta CDR3 regions consisted of RNA transcripts. HTBI primers were employed in a first-round RT-PCR of the TCR CDR3. TCRdb re-called the multiplex PCR reads through MiXCR, storing one row per CDR3 protein. The repertoire holds 310,000 or so distinct CDR3 sequences, with about a sixth as singletons.

The clonotype comes from a woman in her fifties or sixties with Graves' ophthalmopathy. This chain uses TRBV6-1 with TRBJ1-1; a weak D match, TRBD1 (6 bases). Sequencing input: blood. The CDR3 DNA sequence: TGTGCCAGCAGTTCAGATCAGGGGTCTGAAGCTTTCTTT. This translates into CASSSDQGSEAFF.